This T cell receptor (beta chain) was sequenced during a study of T cell clones after liver transplantation. For the study at large: In this trial, immunosuppression withdrawal was attempted within 2 years of liver transplant. A pre-transplant mixed lymphocyte reaction with TCRbeta sequencing defined graft-donor-reactive clones followed in post-transplant blood. Samples came pre-transplant, pre-randomization before withdrawal, and post-randomization after withdrawal ended. Overall study findings and caveats: Graft donor-reactive T cells possibly entered the graft instead of undergoing deletion.

About this clone: The antigen is not known.

Generated by immunoSEQ multiplex PCR, the TCRdb table keeps only in-frame clones and is missing some. The sample has 70,000 or so clones, around 93% seen once. This CDR3 has 18 residues. Germline-derived CDR1 and CDR2 are MNHNS and SASEGT. Trimming left V 4 bases short and J 0 bases short, with 19 bases between. The J gene is TRBJ2-1, the V gene TRBV6-1, with D maybe TRBD2 (5 bases). The sequence was collected from a human patient who received a liver transplant. The graft donor may account for some of the T cells. Material: CD4+ T cells from blood, obtained approximately 26 months after liver transplant. CDR3 sequence reads: CASSGAPLAGISYNEQFF. The DNA of the CDR3 is TGTGCCAGCAGTGGAGCCCCCCTCGCGGGCATCTCCTACAATGAGCAGTTCTTC.